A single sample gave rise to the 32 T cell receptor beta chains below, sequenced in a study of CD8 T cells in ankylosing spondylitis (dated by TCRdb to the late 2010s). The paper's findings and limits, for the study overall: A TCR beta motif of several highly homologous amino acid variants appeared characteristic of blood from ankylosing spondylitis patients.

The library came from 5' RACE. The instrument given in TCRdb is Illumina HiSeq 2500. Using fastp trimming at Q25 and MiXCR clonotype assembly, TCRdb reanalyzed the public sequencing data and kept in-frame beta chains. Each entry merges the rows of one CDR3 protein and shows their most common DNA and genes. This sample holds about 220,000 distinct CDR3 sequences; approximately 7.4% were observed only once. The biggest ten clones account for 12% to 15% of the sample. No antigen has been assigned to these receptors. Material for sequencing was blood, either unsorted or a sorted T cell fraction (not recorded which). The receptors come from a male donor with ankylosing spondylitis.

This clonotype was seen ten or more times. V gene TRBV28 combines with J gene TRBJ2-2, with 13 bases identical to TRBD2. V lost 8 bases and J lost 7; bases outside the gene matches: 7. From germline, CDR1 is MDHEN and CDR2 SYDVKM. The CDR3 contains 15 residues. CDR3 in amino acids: CASGETSGGFGELFF. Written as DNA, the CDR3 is TGTGCCAGCGGAGAGACTAGCGGGGGGTTCGGGGAGCTGTTTTTT.

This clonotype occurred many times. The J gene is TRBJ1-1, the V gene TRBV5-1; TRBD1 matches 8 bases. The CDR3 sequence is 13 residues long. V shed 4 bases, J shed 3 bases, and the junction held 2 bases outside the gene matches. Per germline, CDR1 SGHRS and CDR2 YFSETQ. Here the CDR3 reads CASSRTGYTEAFF. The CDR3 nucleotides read TGCGCCAGCAGCCGGACAGGGTACACTGAAGCTTTCTTT.

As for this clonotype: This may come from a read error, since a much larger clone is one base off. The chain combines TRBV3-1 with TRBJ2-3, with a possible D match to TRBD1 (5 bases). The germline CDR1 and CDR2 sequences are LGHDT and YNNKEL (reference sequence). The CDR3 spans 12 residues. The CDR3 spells CASRSGTGTQYF. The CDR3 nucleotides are TGTGCCAGCAGATCAGGCACAGGTACGCAGTATTTT.

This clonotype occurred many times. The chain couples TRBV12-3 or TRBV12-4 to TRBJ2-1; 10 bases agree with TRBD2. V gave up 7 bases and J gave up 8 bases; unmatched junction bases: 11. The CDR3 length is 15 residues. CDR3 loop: CASNIPGLASYEQFF. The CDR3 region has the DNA TGTGCCAGCAATATACCGGGACTAGCGAGCTATGAGCAGTTCTTC.

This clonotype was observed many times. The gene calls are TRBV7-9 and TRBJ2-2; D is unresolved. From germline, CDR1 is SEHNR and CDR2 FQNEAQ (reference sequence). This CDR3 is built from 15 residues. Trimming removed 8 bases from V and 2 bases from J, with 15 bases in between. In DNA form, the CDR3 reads TGTGCCAGCGCCGTCCCGGGCCTCAACACCGGGGAGCTGTTTTTT. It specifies CASAVPGLNTGELFF.

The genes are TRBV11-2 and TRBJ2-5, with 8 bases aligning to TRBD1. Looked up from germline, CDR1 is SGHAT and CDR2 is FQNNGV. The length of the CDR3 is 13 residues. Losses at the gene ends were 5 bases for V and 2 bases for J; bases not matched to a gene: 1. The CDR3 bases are TGTGCCAGCAGCCGGACAGGGCAAGAGACCCAGTACTTC. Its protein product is CASSRTGQETQYF.

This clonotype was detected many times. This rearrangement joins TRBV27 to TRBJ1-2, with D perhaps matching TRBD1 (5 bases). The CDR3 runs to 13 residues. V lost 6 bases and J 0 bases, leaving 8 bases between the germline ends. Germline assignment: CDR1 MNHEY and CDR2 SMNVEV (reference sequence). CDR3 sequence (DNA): TGTGCCAGCAGCTGGGGGGCTAACTATGGCTACACCTTC. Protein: CASSWGANYGYTF.

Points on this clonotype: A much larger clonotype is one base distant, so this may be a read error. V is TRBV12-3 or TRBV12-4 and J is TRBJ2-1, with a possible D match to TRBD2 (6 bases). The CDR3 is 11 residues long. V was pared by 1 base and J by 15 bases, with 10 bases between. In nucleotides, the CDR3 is TGTGCCAGCAGTTTAGGGAGGGTGGGGTTCTTC. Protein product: CASSLGRVGFF.

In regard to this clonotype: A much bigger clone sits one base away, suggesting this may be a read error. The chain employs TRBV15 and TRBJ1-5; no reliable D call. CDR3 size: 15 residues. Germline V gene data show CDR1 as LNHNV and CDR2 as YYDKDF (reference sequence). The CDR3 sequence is CATSRDNRPDHPQHF. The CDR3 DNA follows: TGTGCCACCAGCAGAGATAACAGACCCGATCACCCCCAGCATTTT.

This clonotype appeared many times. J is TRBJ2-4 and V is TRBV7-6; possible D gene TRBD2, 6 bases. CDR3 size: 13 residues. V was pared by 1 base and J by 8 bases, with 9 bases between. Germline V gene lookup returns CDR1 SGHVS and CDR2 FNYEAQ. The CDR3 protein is CASSLGWGDIQYF. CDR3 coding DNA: TGTGCCAGCAGCTTAGGTTGGGGGGACATTCAGTACTTC.

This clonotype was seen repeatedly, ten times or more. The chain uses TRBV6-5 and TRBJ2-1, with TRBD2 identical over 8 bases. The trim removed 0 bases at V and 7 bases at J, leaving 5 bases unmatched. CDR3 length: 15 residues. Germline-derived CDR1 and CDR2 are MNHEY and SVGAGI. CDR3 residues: CASSYSSGGGNEQFF. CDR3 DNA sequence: TGTGCCAGCAGTTACTCGAGCGGGGGAGGGAATGAGCAGTTCTTC.

This CDR3 reads CATSSTTWTTNTGELFF. CDR3 bases: TGTGCCACCAGTAGTACCACCTGGACAACGAACACCGGGGAGCTGTTTTTT. This sequence joins TRBV24-1 and TRBJ2-2; the D gene is possibly TRBD1 (5 bases). The CDR3 covers 17 residues. CDR1 KGHDR and CDR2 SFDVKD come from the germline V gene. V was shortened by 6 bases and J by 0 bases, with 16 bases between the two germline ends.

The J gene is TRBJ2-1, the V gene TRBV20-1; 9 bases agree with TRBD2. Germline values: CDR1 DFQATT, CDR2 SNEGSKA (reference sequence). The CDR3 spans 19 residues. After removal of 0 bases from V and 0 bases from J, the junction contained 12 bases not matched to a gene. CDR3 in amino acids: CSARDWGASGASSYNEQFF. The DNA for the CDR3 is TGCAGTGCTAGAGATTGGGGGGCTAGCGGGGCCAGCTCCTACAATGAGCAGTTCTTC.

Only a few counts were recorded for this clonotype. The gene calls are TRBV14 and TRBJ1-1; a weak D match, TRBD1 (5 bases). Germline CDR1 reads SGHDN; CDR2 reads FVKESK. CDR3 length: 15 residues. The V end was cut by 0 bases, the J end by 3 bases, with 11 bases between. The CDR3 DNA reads TGTGCCAGCAGCCAAGATCCAGGGTTGTACACTGAAGCTTTCTTT. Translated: CASSQDPGLYTEAFF.

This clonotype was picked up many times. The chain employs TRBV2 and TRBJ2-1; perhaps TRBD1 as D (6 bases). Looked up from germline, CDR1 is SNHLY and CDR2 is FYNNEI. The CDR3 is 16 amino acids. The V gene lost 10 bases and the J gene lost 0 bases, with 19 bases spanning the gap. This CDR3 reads CANHPGDTYSYNEQFF. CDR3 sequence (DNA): TGTGCCAACCACCCAGGGGACACTTACTCCTACAATGAGCAGTTCTTC.

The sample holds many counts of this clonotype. The CDR3 is CASSGLRGVGRTEAFF. The CDR3 region has the DNA TGTGCCAGCAGTGGTTTACGAGGGGTGGGAAGGACTGAAGCTTTCTTT. The chain combines TRBV6-2 or TRBV6-3 with TRBJ1-1; the D gene is possibly TRBD1 (5 bases). Per germline, CDR1 MNHEY and CDR2 SVGEGT. Trimming removed 5 bases at V and 5 bases at J, with 21 bases between. This CDR3 is 16 amino acids long.

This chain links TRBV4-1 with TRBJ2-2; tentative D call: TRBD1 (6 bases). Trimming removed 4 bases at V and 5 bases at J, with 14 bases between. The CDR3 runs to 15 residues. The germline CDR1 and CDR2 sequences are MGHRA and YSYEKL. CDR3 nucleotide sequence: TGCGCCAGCAGCCCTCAAAAGGGGGTAACCGGGGAGCTGTTTTTT. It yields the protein CASSPQKGVTGELFF.

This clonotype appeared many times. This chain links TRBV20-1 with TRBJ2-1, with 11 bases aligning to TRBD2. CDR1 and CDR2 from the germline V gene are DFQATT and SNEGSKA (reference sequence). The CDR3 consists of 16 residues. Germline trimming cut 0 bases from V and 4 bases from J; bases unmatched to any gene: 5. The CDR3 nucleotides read TGCAGTGCTAGAGATCACCTAGCGGGGGGTTACAATGAGCAGTTCTTC. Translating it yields CSARDHLAGGYNEQFF.

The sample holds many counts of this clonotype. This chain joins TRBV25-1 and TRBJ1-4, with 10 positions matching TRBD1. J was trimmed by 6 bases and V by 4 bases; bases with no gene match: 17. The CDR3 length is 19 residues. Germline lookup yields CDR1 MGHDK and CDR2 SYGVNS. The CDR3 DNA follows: TGTGCCAGCAGTGGATTGATTCCGGGACAGGGGCCCCTTTATGAAAAACTGTTTTTT. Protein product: CASSGLIPGQGPLYEKLFF.

This CDR3 is CASSQGISASSYNEQFF. The CDR3 DNA is TGTGCCAGCAGCCAAGGGATTTCCGCTTCCTCCTACAATGAGCAGTTCTTC. This sequence joins TRBV4-2 and TRBJ2-1; D is unresolved. The CDR3 extends over 17 amino acids. Trimming left V 1 base short and J 0 bases short, with 13 bases between. Germline V gene lookup returns CDR1 LGHNA and CDR2 YNFKEQ.

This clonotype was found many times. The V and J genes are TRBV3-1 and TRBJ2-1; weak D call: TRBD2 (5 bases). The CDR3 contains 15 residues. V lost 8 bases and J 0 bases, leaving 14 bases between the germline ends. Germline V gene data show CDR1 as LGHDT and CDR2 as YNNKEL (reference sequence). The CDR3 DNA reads TGTGCCAGCGCTTTTCGGGGAAGCTCCTACAATGAGCAGTTCTTC. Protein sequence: CASAFRGSSYNEQFF.

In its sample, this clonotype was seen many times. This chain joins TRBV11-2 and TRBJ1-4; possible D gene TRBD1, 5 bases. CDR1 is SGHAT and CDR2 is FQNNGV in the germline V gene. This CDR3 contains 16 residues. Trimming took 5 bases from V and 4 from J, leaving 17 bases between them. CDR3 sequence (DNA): TGTGCCAGCAGCGTATACTCCGGGACGGGTAATGAAAAACTGTTTTTT. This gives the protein CASSVYSGTGNEKLFF.

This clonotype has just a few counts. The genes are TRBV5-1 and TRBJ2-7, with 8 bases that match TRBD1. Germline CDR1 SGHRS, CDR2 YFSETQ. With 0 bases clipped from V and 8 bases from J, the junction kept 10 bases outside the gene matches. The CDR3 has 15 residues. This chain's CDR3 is CASSLGDRGVLKQYF. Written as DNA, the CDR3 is TGCGCCAGCAGCTTGGGTGACAGGGGCGTCCTGAAGCAGTACTTC.

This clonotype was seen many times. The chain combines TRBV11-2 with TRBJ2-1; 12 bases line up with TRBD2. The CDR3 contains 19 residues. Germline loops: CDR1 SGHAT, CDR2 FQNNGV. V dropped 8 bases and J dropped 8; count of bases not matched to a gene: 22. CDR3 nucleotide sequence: TGTGCCAGCGCGGGACACTTAAAGGGGTGGACTAGCGGGAATGATGAGCAGTTCTTC. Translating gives CASAGHLKGWTSGNDEQFF.

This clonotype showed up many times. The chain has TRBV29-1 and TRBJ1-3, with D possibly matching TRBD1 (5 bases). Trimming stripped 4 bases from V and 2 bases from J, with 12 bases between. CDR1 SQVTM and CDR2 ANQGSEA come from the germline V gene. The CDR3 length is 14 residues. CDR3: CSVVTGLTGNTIYF. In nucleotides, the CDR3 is TGCAGCGTTGTCACGGGGCTCACTGGAAACACCATATATTTT.

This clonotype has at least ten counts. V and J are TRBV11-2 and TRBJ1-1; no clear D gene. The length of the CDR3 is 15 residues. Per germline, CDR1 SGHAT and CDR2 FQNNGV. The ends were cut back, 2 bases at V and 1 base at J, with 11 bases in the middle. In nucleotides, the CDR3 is TGTGCCAGCAGCTTACCCGGGAGAGGGAACACTGAAGCTTTCTTT. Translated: CASSLPGRGNTEAFF. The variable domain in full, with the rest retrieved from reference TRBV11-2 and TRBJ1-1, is EAGVAQSPRYKIIEKRQSVAFWCNPISGHATLYWYQQILGQGPKLLIQFQNNGVVDDSQLPKDRFSAERLKGVDSTLKIQPAKLEDSAVYLCASSLPGRGNTEAFFGQGTRLTVV.

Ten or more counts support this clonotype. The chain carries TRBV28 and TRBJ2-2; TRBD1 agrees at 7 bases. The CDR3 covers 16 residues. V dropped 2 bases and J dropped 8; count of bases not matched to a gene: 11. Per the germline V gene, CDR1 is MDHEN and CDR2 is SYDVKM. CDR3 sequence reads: CASSLALTGATGELFF. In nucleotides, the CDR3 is TGTGCCAGCAGTTTAGCGTTAACAGGGGCGACGGGGGAGCTGTTTTTT. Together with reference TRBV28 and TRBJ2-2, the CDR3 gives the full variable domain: DVKVTQSSRYLVKRTGEKVFLECVQDMDHENMFWYRQDPGLGLRLIYFSYDVKMKEKGDIPEGYSVSREKKERFSLILESASTNQTSMYLCASSLALTGATGELFFGEGSRLTVL.

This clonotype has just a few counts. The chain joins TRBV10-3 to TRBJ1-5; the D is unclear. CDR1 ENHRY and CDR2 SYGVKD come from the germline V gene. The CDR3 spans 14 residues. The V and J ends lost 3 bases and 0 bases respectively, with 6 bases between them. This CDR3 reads CAISESFSNQPQHF. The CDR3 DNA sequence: TGTGCCATCAGTGAAAGCTTTAGCAATCAGCCCCAGCATTTT.

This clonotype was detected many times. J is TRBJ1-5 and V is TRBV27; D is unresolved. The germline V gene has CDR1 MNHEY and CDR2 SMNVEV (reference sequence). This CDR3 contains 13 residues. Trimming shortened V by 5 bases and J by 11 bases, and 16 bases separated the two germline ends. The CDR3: CASSPLGPTTQHF. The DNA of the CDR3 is TGTGCCAGCAGTCCCTTGGGCCCTACGACCCAGCATTTT.

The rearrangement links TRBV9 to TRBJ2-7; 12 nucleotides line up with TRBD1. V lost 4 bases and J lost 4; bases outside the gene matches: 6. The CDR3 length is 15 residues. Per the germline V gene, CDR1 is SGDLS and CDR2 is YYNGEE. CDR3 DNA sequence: TGTGCCAGCAGCCCGACGGGACAGGGGGCATACGAGCAGTACTTC. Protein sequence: CASSPTGQGAYEQYF.

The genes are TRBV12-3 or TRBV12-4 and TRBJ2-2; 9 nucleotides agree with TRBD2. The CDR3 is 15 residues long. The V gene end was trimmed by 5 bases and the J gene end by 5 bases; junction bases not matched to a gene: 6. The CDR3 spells CASSLSGSGTGELFF. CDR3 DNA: TGTGCCAGCAGTCTTAGCGGGAGTGGTACCGGGGAGCTGTTTTTT.

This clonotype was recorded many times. CDR3 DNA: TGTGCCACCAGCGTCCCGGCAGGGCGAGGTCAGCCCCAGCATTTT. Its protein product is CATSVPAGRGQPQHF. V usage is TRBV15 and J usage is TRBJ1-5, with TRBD1 as a possible D gene (5 bases). CDR1 is LNHNV, CDR2 YYDKDF, per germline (reference sequence). The germline V and J ends were trimmed by 5 bases and 6 bases, with 17 bases remaining between them. This CDR3 comprises 15 residues.